Reported below is one T cell receptor beta chain. This clone is a singleton in its sample. Its antigen is not yet known. The record has no base qualities; no much larger clone is one base away. The sample originates from a study of cytomegalovirus exposure and HLA in healthy donors listed by TCRdb under 2017. A note on the overall study: According to an earlier analysis of 550 to 700 of the donors, about 179 million T cells yielded over 90 million unique TCR beta sequences and around 280 Gb of sequence data. About 280 gigabases of sequencing data and roughly 90 million unique TCR sequences were included in an early release covering about 700 HLA-typed donors. Of the roughly 410 genotyped donors, 65% to 90% were placed in the genetic ancestry cluster associated with self-reported Caucasian donors. The study aimed to test whether signatures of past pathogen exposure could be identified by cataloging public T cell receptors. Using immunosequencing, the study profiled T cell repertoires from roughly 650 subjects and related those repertoires to cytomegalovirus serostatus. Along with the approximately 700-subject first cohort, a separate validation cohort of approximately 110 different subjects was used. High-throughput TCR immunosequencing, statistical association of individual TCRs with disease status, and machine learning were combined to predict cytomegalovirus infection status. A later analysis re-examined previously published TCR beta repertoires from just over 650 donors and added high-resolution HLA genotyping to investigate patterns of TCR occurrence. In the later analysis, no new phenotypic data were used to find candidate immune exposures; instead, reliance was placed on TCR beta sequences and their occurrence across donors. An earlier analysis of 587 of the donors applied high-throughput TCR beta sequencing to assess whether each TCR beta V gene segment acted as functional or pseudogenic. Donor age, sex, ethnicity and CMV serostatus were collected together with the repertoire data. Genome-wide SNP genotypes for about 65% of the roughly 670 donors were used in a later genetic analysis, which treated that subset as a discovery cohort. Every discovery cohort repertoire had been produced on one sequencing platform. HLA typing covered class I and class II loci at four-digit resolution. Typing coverage varied by locus: about 620-630 donors for A, B, C, DRB1 and DQB1; 500 to 550 for DQA1; over 600 for DPA1; around 490 for DPB1. A handful of DR-DQ haplotypes were handled as single units for association and clustering because linkage in the cohort was strong. Among approximately 370 genotyped donors of the cohort, an average of approximately 220,000 unique TCR beta nucleotide sequences was sequenced per donor, of which roughly 17% were non-productive.

Trimming at the junction amounts to 0 bases on V and 8 bases on J, and the germline ends lie 19 bases apart. The CDR3 goes from the cysteine to the phenylalanine over 16 residues. Kept here is only the CDR3 DNA, which spans 48 bases and is read in frame from base 1. CDR1 MRHNA and CDR2 SNTAGT were looked up in the germline V gene. The library was made by the immunoSEQ multiplex PCR assay. For the multiplex PCR, a mixture combining 60 forward primers for TCR Vbeta segments and 13 reverse primers for TCR Jbeta segments was used. A multiplex PCR assay on genomic DNA amplified the CDR3 region of rearranged TCR beta genes. The Illumina HiSeq System was used to sequence the amplified TCR beta libraries as 87-base-pair reads. The source study handled its data this way. In a later analysis, tens of millions of unique TCR beta chains were counted across the roughly 700 repertoires, and approximately 11 million of these chains were shared by at least two donors. To remove PCR and sequencing errors, raw reads were error-corrected and collapsed into unique sequences using a nearest-neighbor algorithm that merged closely related sequences. To assign V, D and J gene segments, CDR3 sequences were aligned to IMGT reference sequences. For a sequence to be retained, at least a six-nucleotide match to both a V gene segment and a J gene segment was required. A rearrangement counted as productive if the CDR3 had no stop codons and remained in frame with V and J, and every other rearrangement counted as non-productive. CDR3 was defined according to IMGT convention as the region running from the second conserved V-encoded cysteine to the conserved J-encoded phenylalanine. The earlier analysis of about 620 of the donors excluded sequences that lacked an unambiguous match to a single V gene segment. In an earlier analysis of almost 600 of the donors, a V segment was called functional when productive rearrangements were above 56.7%, and segregating when the standard deviation between donors exceeded 5%. To diagnose cytomegalovirus status from the catalog of TCR beta chain sequences, a statistical classification framework was built. In a later analysis, V and J genes were assigned by comparing TCR nucleotide sequences against IMGT/GENE-DB human TR gene sequences. Using the TCRdist pipeline, a later analysis assigned CDR3 sequences along with most-parsimonious VDJ recombination scenarios. A later analysis defined each TCR beta chain by its CDR3 amino acid sequence plus V-gene family, and excluded reads lacking a unique V-gene family. A later analysis removed 550 to 650 highly shared, low-generation-probability nucleotide sequences to deal with suspected cross-contamination and a sequencing artifact. In a later analysis, a clonal expansion index for each public chain was calculated from normalized within-repertoire ranks of inferred template counts. In a later analysis, generation probabilities were computed using a VDJ recombination model fitted to out-of-frame rearrangements, and the results were checked against IGoR. In a later analysis, TCR-TCR, TCR-HLA and TCR-CMV co-occurrence was scored with hypergeometric tests, and a repertoire-size bias correction was applied to TCR pairs. In a later analysis, false discovery rates were estimated by permuting HLA or CMV assignments 20 times. In a later analysis, co-occurring TCRs were grouped using DBSCAN, and TCRdist sequence similarity was added for clustering within HLA-allele-positive subsets. Repertoires with fewer than 30,000 or more than 120,000 public chains were left out of co-occurrence clustering, as were five repertoires with anomalous nucleotide sharing. TCRdb retrieved this table from immuneACCESS and kept in-frame rearrangements only. Not all clones are present; in checked studies, unresolved V genes account for under half, and no reason is known for the remainder. V and J calls and clone size come straight from that table; D and trimming were deduced from the DNA. Within this sample are approximately 160,000 clones, with around 80% of them counted one time only. More than 0.8% of the sample is held by the ten biggest clonotypes.

The cohort comprised fewer than 750 healthy bone marrow donors. At the time of sampling, every cohort member was nominally healthy, though immune exposures that went unrecorded were likely present. The donor was CMV seronegative and belonged to the group of around 350 seronegative cohort members. A peripheral blood sample was collected from each donor, and TCR beta sequencing was performed on peripheral blood mononuclear cells. The Qiagen DNeasy Blood Extraction Kit was used to extract genomic DNA from the blood cell samples. Study-level results and caveats: An association between a missense DCLRE1C variant and V-gene and J-gene trimming of TCR beta chains was found in a later genetic analysis and replicated in an independent cohort. Only TCR beta chains were sequenced in this cohort, and the absence of alpha or paired-chain data limited detectable features. Specific HLA alleles were associated with 15,000 to 20,000 TCR beta sequences at a false discovery rate of 0.05 in a later analysis. The study gave a list of 150 to 200 TCR beta chains associated with cytomegalovirus. Because the 87-base-pair reads could not distinguish some IMGT-functional V segments, including TRBV6-2 and TRBV6-3, those segments were excluded. Several of the top co-occurrence clusters appeared to be linked to parvovirus B19, influenza, CMV and Epstein-Barr virus, according to a later analysis. A few of the identified cytomegalovirus-associated TCR beta chains were confirmed in vitro to be specific for cytomegalovirus antigens. Roughly uniform sequencing depth across donors was assumed in presence/absence analyses, although this assumption may not hold. Linkage disequilibrium might explain the correlated functional status among segregating V segments, but an unknown experimental factor could not be ruled out. A later analysis found that HLA-associated TCR beta chains were more clonally expanded and had lower generation probabilities than equally common non-associated chains. According to a later analysis, most CMV-associated TCR beta chains appeared to be HLA-restricted, and the HLA associations seemed to be driven largely by CMV exposure. Cytomegalovirus status was reported to be diagnosed by the classifier with high specificity and sensitivity in both the original and validation cohorts. A further reported finding was that TCR beta sequences accurately predicted the HLA-A and HLA-B alleles for most subjects in the first cohort. Because counts were too low, seventeen rarely observed V segments, including chromosome 9 orphons, were excluded from the earlier analysis of around 590 of the donors. A cluster of highly shared sequence variants was judged likely to be a technical artifact of the sequencing pipeline. Assigning TCR associations to individual alleles was difficult when HLA alleles, especially DR and DQ, strongly co-occurred. Because HLA typing was unavailable for some donors at each locus, only the typed subset was used in association tests. According to a later analysis, TCR association rates differed among HLA loci, with DRB1 alleles showing the most associated TCRs and HLA-C alleles showing the fewest. In an earlier analysis of roughly 500 of the donors, most TCR beta V segments appeared in productive rearrangements about 87% or about 30% of the time, broadly matching IMGT annotations. Most TCR sequences were observed very rarely across donors, whereas some public TCRs were present in many individuals. The authors suggested that the approach could potentially be extended to other disease states and immunological phenotypes. The only immune exposure information available for the cohort was CMV serostatus. In a later genetic analysis, fewer N-insertions in productive TCRs were reported among donors in an Asian-associated ancestry cluster than the roughly 700-donor mean.

Sequencing input: PBMCs. The clonotype was recovered from a woman between 35 and 50 years old in good health and CMV-seronegative. The V gene is TRBV6-4 and the J gene is TRBJ1-2, with no reliable assignment of the D segment. CDR3 loop: CASSDSGSLGGGGYTF. Read as DNA, the sequence is TGTGCCAGCAGTGACTCTGGTAGTCTTGGAGGAGGAGGCTACACCTTC.